This T cell receptor (beta chain) emerged from a study of T cells after yellow fever vaccination. Study as a whole: In the case of low-cell-number fractions, SMART-Seq v4 Ultra Low Input was used for preparation. Study findings and constraints: The booster saw the reappearance of most primary-vaccination clones (roughly 97% CD4, almost 90% CD8). The CD4 compartment and the CD8 compartment contained a small share of clonotypes in common.

Conversion of TCR transcripts into cDNA relied on 5'RACE template switching, which added a universal primer site and UMIs. TCRdb re-analysed the 5' RACE reads in MiXCR, keeping a single row per CDR3 protein. The table has hundreds of thousands of distinct CDR3 sequences, under 20% seen once. This clonotype was counted a few times. Its antigen is not identified. Germline and junction disagree at one end, which may indicate a read error. This CDR3 region has 16 residues. Germline-derived CDR1 and CDR2 are SSHAT and FNYEAQ (reference sequence). This sequence originates from a man between 18 and 35 years old who received the YFV17D yellow fever vaccine. This chain uses TRBV7-7 with TRBJ2-3, with 8 nucleotides matching TRBD2. The material was PBMCs, obtained before the yellow fever booster vaccination. The CDR3 spells CASSPMAGGRTDTQYF. The CDR3 DNA reads TGTGCTAGCAGCCCGATGGCGGGGGGTCGGACAGATACGCAGTATTTT.